These 17 T cell receptor beta chains were sequenced from one sample in a study of long-term antiretroviral therapy in people with HIV. Survey-level resolution applied to immunoSEQ assay v3.0. Sequencing was performed with immunoSEQ multiplex PCR; in TCRdb, only in-frame clones are kept and a portion is missing. Of approximately 28,000 clones listed, roughly 82% are singletons. The sequencing here drew on unsorted PBMCs, taken 0.8 years before starting antiretroviral therapy. These receptor sequences come from a man aged 18-30 years with HIV.

The chain joins TRBV2 to TRBJ1-6; no definite D call. The CDR3 totals 14 residues. Looked up from germline, CDR1 is SNHLY and CDR2 is FYNNEI. Trimming took 8 bases from V and 4 from J, leaving 12 bases between them. The CDR3 is CASRLKVYNSPLHF. The CDR3 bases are TGTGCCAGCCGTCTGAAAGTGTATAATTCACCCCTCCACTTT. The whole variable domain, remainder taken from reference TRBV2 and TRBJ1-6, is EPEVTQTPSHQVTQMGQEVILRCVPISNHLYFYWYRQILGQKVEFLVSFYNNEISEKSEIFDDQFSVERPDGSNFTLKIRSTKLEDSAMYFCASRLKVYNSPLHFGNGTRLTVT.

The V call is TRBV7-2, the J call TRBJ1-5, with D uncertain. V lost 1 base and J 3 bases, leaving 4 bases between the germline ends. This CDR3 is built from 13 residues. The germline CDR1 and CDR2 sequences are SGHTA and FQGNSA. CDR3 loop: CASSLGTNQPQHF. CDR3 sequence (DNA): TGTGCCAGCAGCTTAGGGACCAATCAGCCCCAGCATTTT.

The chain links TRBV6-6 to TRBJ2-3; D uncertain. The CDR3 spans 13 residues. Germline V CDR1 and CDR2: MNHNY, SVGAGI (reference sequence). V lost 11 bases and J 0 bases, leaving 12 bases between the germline ends. The CDR3 spells CASKGFSTDTQYF. Here the CDR3 DNA reads TGTGCCTCAAAGGGATTTAGCACAGATACGCAGTATTTT.

V usage is TRBV6-5 and J usage is TRBJ2-6; unclear D gene. With 5 bases removed from V and 7 bases from J, the gap between germline ends came to 9 bases. Looked up from germline, CDR1 is MNHEY and CDR2 is SVGAGI. This CDR3 comprises 13 residues. The DNA of the CDR3 is TGTGCCAGCAGTACTCGCGAAGCCAACGTCCTGACTTTC. It is translated as CASSTREANVLTF.

The V call is TRBV5-4, the J call TRBJ2-1; 8 nucleotides align to TRBD2. The germline V gene encodes CDR1 SGHNT and CDR2 YYREEE (reference sequence). The length of the CDR3 is 18 residues. V shed 4 bases and J 0 bases; nucleotides not matched to a gene: 12. The CDR3 sequence: CASSRRTSGGSSYNEQFF. In DNA form, the CDR3 reads TGTGCCAGCAGCCGGAGAACGAGCGGGGGCAGCTCCTACAATGAGCAGTTCTTC.

This clone was recorded only once. V is TRBV28 and J is TRBJ1-1; maybe TRBD1 (6 bases). CDR3 length equals 16 residues. CDR1 is MDHEN, CDR2 SYDVKM, per germline. Deletions cut 6 bases from V and 0 bases from J, with 17 bases between. The CDR3 sequence is CASRFRGRTMNTEAFF. The DNA for the CDR3 is TGTGCCAGCAGATTCCGGGGGCGGACCATGAACACTGAAGCTTTCTTT.

V usage is TRBV6-5 and J usage is TRBJ2-1; TRBD1 matches 8 bases. In germline, CDR1 is MNHEY, CDR2 SVGAGI. After removal of 1 base from V and 9 bases from J, the junction contained 2 bases not matched to a gene. The CDR3 totals 13 residues. CDR3 in DNA: TGTGCCAGCAGTTACTTTCAGGGGGCTGAGCAGTTCTTC. Translating it yields CASSYFQGAEQFF.

V gene TRBV9 combines with J gene TRBJ1-1, with D possibly being TRBD1 (5 bases). V lost 1 base to trimming and J lost 1 base, with 11 bases between them. CDR1 and CDR2 from the germline V gene are SGDLS and YYNGEE. CDR3 length equals 15 residues. Here the CDR3 reads CASSVSDIWNTEAFF. The CDR3 DNA reads TGTGCCAGCAGCGTATCGGACATTTGGAACACTGAAGCTTTCTTT.

This rearrangement joins TRBV15 to TRBJ1-1; D not certain. The V end lost 1 base, the J end lost 2 bases, and 8 bases lay between the germline ends. Germline V lookup: CDR1 LNHNV, CDR2 YYDKDF (reference sequence). The CDR3 covers 14 residues. CDR3 DNA sequence: TGTGCCACCAGCAGAGGCGACACCAACACTGAAGCTTTCTTT. This codes for CATSRGDTNTEAFF.

The rearrangement joins TRBV4-2 to TRBJ2-7; D is uncertain. CDR1 LGHNA and CDR2 YNFKEQ come from the germline V gene. CDR3 size: 13 residues. The V and J ends lost 1 base and 0 bases respectively, with 4 bases between them. As DNA, the CDR3 is TGTGCCAGCAGCCAAGGGGTCTCCTACGAGCAGTACTTC. Translating it yields CASSQGVSYEQYF.

J is TRBJ1-6 and V is TRBV6-5, with D possibly matching TRBD1 (5 bases). Germline-derived CDR1 and CDR2 are MNHEY and SVGAGI. Trimming removed 3 bases at V and 6 bases at J, with 9 bases between. The CDR3 runs 14 residues. As DNA, the CDR3 is TGTGCCAGCAGTTATCGGCAGGGTAATTCACCCCTCCACTTT. Translation gives CASSYRQGNSPLHF.

The chain couples TRBV7-6 to TRBJ2-4; 10 bases map to TRBD2. CDR1 and CDR2 (germline): SGHVS, FNYEAQ. The CDR3 covers 16 residues. V was pared by 5 bases and J by 0 bases, with 4 bases of the junction left unmatched. The CDR3 coding sequence is TGTGCCAGCAGCCCTGGACTAGCGGTAGCCAAAAACATTCAGTACTTC. It codes for CASSPGLAVAKNIQYF. Full variable domain (missing parts from reference TRBV7-6 and TRBJ2-4): GAGVSQSPRYKVTKRGQDVALRCDPISGHVSLYWYRQALGQGPEFLTYFNYEAQQDKSGLPNDRFSAERPEGSISTLTIQRTEQRDSAMYRCASSPGLAVAKNIQYFGAGTRLSVL.

This chain joins TRBV27 and TRBJ1-5; 8 positions match TRBD1. V shed 5 bases and J 7 bases; nucleotides not matched to a gene: 10. The CDR3 is 15 amino acids. Germline-derived CDR1 and CDR2 are MNHEY and SMNVEV (reference sequence). CDR3 sequence reads: CASSQRQGYQQPQHF. For the CDR3, the DNA is TGTGCCAGCAGTCAACGACAGGGGTATCAGCAGCCCCAGCATTTT.

A single count supports this clone. CDR3 protein: CASSPLTSGTGELFF. The CDR3 region has the DNA TGTGCCAGCAGTCCACTGACTAGCGGGACCGGGGAGCTGTTTTTT. The J gene is TRBJ2-2, the V gene TRBV28; 10 bases fit TRBD2. With 5 bases clipped from V and 5 bases from J, the junction kept 5 bases outside the gene matches. Germline-derived CDR1 and CDR2 are MDHEN and SYDVKM. This CDR3 region has 15 residues. Drawing the rest from reference TRBV28 and TRBJ2-2, the complete variable domain is DVKVTQSSRYLVKRTGEKVFLECVQDMDHENMFWYRQDPGLGLRLIYFSYDVKMKEKGDIPEGYSVSREKKERFSLILESASTNQTSMYLCASSPLTSGTGELFFGEGSRLTVL.

This clone has more than one count but fewer than ten. V and J are TRBV7-3 and TRBJ1-2; no clear D. In germline, CDR1 is SGHTA, CDR2 FQGTGA. Trimming removed 2 bases from V and 7 bases from J, with 11 bases in between. This CDR3 is 13 amino acids long. Written as DNA, the CDR3 is TGTGCCAGCAGCTTACCCGGCCTTCGTGGCTACACCTTC. This translates into CASSLPGLRGYTF.

The chain links TRBV7-2 to TRBJ1-5; possible D gene TRBD1, 5 bases. The ends were cut back, 3 bases at V and 5 bases at J, with 17 bases in the middle. CDR1 and CDR2 (germline): SGHTA, FQGNSA. CDR3 length: 16 residues. The CDR3 region has the DNA TGTGCCAGCAGCTTCGGGACGGGGACCCATCATCAGCCCCAGCATTTT. Encoded protein: CASSFGTGTHHQPQHF.

The V and J genes are TRBV6-1 and TRBJ2-7; 11 bases line up with TRBD1. V was pared by 3 bases and J by 1 base, with 2 bases of the junction left unmatched. The CDR3 loop spans 15 amino acids. Germline CDR1 MNHNS, CDR2 SASEGT. The CDR3 loop reads CASSDRDRGSYEQYF. The CDR3 DNA is TGTGCCAGCAGTGACAGGGACAGGGGGTCCTACGAGCAGTACTTC.